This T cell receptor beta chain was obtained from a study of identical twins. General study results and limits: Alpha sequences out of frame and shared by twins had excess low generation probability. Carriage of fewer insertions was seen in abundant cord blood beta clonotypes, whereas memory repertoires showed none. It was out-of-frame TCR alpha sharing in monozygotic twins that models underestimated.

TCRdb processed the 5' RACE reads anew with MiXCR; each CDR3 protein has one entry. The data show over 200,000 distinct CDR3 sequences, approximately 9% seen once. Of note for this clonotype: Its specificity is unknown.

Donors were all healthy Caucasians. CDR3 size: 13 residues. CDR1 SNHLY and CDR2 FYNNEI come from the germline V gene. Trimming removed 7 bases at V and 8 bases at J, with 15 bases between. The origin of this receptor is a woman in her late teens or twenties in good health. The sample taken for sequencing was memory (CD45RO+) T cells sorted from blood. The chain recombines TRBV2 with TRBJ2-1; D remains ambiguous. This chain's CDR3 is CASKFMAGDEQFF. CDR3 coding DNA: TGTGCCAGCAAGTTTATGGCCGGCGATGAGCAGTTCTTC.